These T cell receptor beta chains were read from a single sample in a study of T cell repertoires in cytomegalovirus infection. TCRdb passed the reads through MiXCR, listing each CDR3 protein once. The sample includes roughly 340,000 distinct CDR3 sequences, under 35% of them seen just once. Their antigen targets remain unknown. The sample in question was cultured PBMCs, obtained from culture after CMV antigen stimulation. Every receptor here comes from a human donor in good health (CMV status not recorded). Some clones in this sample may be carry-over from other donors' samples. The CDR3 runs from the conserved cysteine through the conserved F or W. D genes are given only for firm matches. Size is stated for part of the rows, as once, few or many counts, or as a class when the clone is expanded.

TRBD1	TRBV20-1	.	TRBJ1-6	CSARDTQGASSSYNSPLHF	TGCAGTGCTAGAGATACACAGGGGGCTTCCAGCTCCTATAATTCACCCCTCCACTTT
.	TRBV7-3	few	TRBJ1-1	CASSAQGYHTEAFF	TGTGCCAGCAGCGCACAGGGTTATCACACTGAAGCTTTCTTT
.	TRBV12-3/TRBV12-4	.	TRBJ1-5	CASRSPGPNQPQHF	TGTGCCAGCCGGAGCCCCGGACCTAATCAGCCCCAGCATTTT
TRBD1	TRBV20-1	few	TRBJ1-4	CSAKWTGDEKLFF	TGCAGTGCTAAATGGACAGGAGATGAAAAACTGTTTTTT
TRBD2	TRBV27	few	TRBJ2-1	CASSLGSSGLNEQFF	TGTGCCAGCAGTTTAGGGTCTAGCGGGCTGAATGAGCAGTTCTTC
.	TRBV6-6	.	TRBJ1-1	CASSRENTEAFF	TGTGCCAGCTCGAGGGAGAACACTGAAGCTTTCTTT
.	TRBV12-3/TRBV12-4	.	TRBJ1-2	CASSTPKTARNYGYTF	TGTGCCAGCAGTACCCCGAAGACGGCTAGAAACTATGGCTACACCTTC
.	TRBV23-1	.	TRBJ1-5	CASSQCPGVGNQPQHF	TGCGCCAGCAGTCAATGCCCAGGGGTGGGCAATCAGCCCCAGCATTTT
TRBD2	TRBV7-2	.	TRBJ2-5	CASSLARLAGTQETQYF	TGTGCCAGCAGCTTAGCGCGGCTAGCGGGGACGCAAGAGACCCAGTACTTC
.	TRBV7-8	.	TRBJ1-5	CASSLAGGGVGNQPQHF	TGTGCCAGCAGCTTAGCGGGAGGGGGTGTCGGCAATCAGCCCCAGCATTTT
TRBD2	TRBV12-3/TRBV12-4	.	TRBJ2-1	CASSPPPFPGLAGYGEQFF	TGTGCCAGCAGTCCGCCTCCATTTCCGGGACTAGCGGGATATGGTGAGCAGTTCTTC
.	TRBV7-6	.	TRBJ1-4	CASSQRGGHNEKLFF	TGTGCCAGCAGCCAAAGGGGCGGCCATAATGAAAAACTGTTTTTT
.	TRBV10-3	few	TRBJ1-6	CAISGGYNSPLHF	TGTGCCATCAGTGGGGGGTATAATTCACCCCTCCACTTT
TRBD1	TRBV7-1	.	TRBJ2-7	CASSKGQGTVYEQYF	TGTGCCAGCAGCAAGGGACAGGGGACCGTTTACGAGCAGTACTTC
TRBD1	TRBV20-1	few	TRBJ1-1	CSAPGQGAITEAFF	TGCAGTGCTCCCGGACAGGGGGCGATCACTGAAGCTTTCTTT
.	TRBV12-3/TRBV12-4	many	TRBJ1-1	CASSPNTEAFF	TGTGCCAGCAGTCCTAACACTGAAGCTTTCTTT
.	TRBV20-1	.	TRBJ1-5	CSARDYTGGSNQPQHF	TGCAGTGCTAGAGATTATACGGGGGGATCCAATCAGCCCCAGCATTTT
TRBD1	TRBV29-1	.	TRBJ1-2	CSAPGQGDYGYTF	TGCAGCGCGCCGGGACAGGGTGACTATGGCTACACCTTC
.	TRBV20-1	few	TRBJ2-1	CSAFGLAGENEQFF	TGCAGCGCCTTCGGACTCGCCGGGGAGAATGAGCAGTTCTTC
.	TRBV18	.	TRBJ1-5	CASSRDGSQPQHF	TGTGCCAGCTCTCGCGACGGGAGTCAGCCCCAGCATTTT
TRBD2	TRBV4-1	.	TRBJ2-7	CASSPLGLAGPSYEQYF	TGCGCCAGCAGCCCCCTGGGACTAGCGGGACCCTCCTACGAGCAGTACTTC
.	TRBV7-2	.	TRBJ1-5	CASSFKVGGNQPQHF	TGTGCCAGCAGCTTTAAAGTGGGGGGCAATCAGCCCCAGCATTTT
.	TRBV7-2	.	TRBJ1-1	CASSHQVNTEAFF	TGTGCCAGCAGCCATCAAGTGAACACTGAAGCTTTCTTT
TRBD2	TRBV4-1	.	TRBJ2-1	CTSNSPGTSGNHEQFF	TGCACCAGCAACTCGCCCGGGACTAGCGGGAATCATGAGCAGTTCTTC
.	TRBV7-4	.	TRBJ2-1	CASSLDQGEKNEQFF	TGTGCCAGCAGCTTAGATCAGGGAGAAAAGAATGAGCAGTTCTTC
.	TRBV7-4	.	TRBJ1-1	CASSFQGWGTEAFF	TGTGCCAGCAGCTTTCAGGGGTGGGGCACTGAAGCTTTCTTT
.	TRBV6-6	.	TRBJ2-5	CASLAGEETQYF	TGTGCCAGCCTGGCAGGGGAAGAGACCCAGTACTTC
.	TRBV7-3	.	TRBJ2-1	CASSATGNEQFF	TGTGCCAGCAGCGCCACAGGGAATGAGCAGTTCTTC
TRBD2	TRBV28	few	TRBJ2-1	CASSLWAGGYYNEQFF	TGTGCCAGCAGTTTGTGGGCGGGAGGCTACTACAATGAGCAGTTCTTC
.	TRBV7-3	few	TRBJ1-1	CASSPGGMNTEAFF	TGTGCCAGCAGCCCGGGTGGAATGAACACTGAAGCTTTCTTT
.	TRBV7-8	many	TRBJ1-2	CASSPPNYGYTF	TGTGCCAGCAGCCCCCCCAACTATGGCTACACCTTC
TRBD1	TRBV7-8	many	TRBJ1-1	CASSGRTRGRGTEAFF	TGTGCCAGCAGCGGCCGCACCAGGGGGCGGGGAACTGAAGCTTTCTTT
TRBD1	TRBV2	.	TRBJ2-3	CASTTGALTDTQYF	TGTGCCAGCACGACAGGGGCCCTCACAGATACGCAGTATTTT
TRBD1	TRBV27	.	TRBJ1-4	CASSLGGTGPLSYEKLFF	TGTGCCAGCAGCCTAGGCGGGACAGGGCCACTATCGTATGAAAAACTGTTTTTT
TRBD1	TRBV4-1	.	TRBJ1-1	CASSQEEAGGSTEAFF	TGCGCCAGCAGCCAAGAGGAGGCAGGGGGTAGTACTGAAGCTTTCTTT
.	TRBV20-1	.	TRBJ2-7	CSARDHTGTAPDEQYF	TGCAGTGCTAGAGATCATACCGGGACTGCCCCCGACGAGCAGTACTTC
.	TRBV12-3/TRBV12-4	many	TRBJ1-2	CASSLSGSGYTF	TGTGCCAGCAGTTTGTCGGGGTCTGGCTACACCTTC
TRBD1	TRBV27	.	TRBJ2-1	CASRWDRGVYNEQFF	TGTGCCAGCAGGTGGGACAGGGGGGTCTACAATGAGCAGTTCTTC
TRBD1	TRBV4-1	.	TRBJ1-2	CASSQERQGVWGYTF	TGCGCCAGCAGCCAAGAGCGGCAGGGGGTTTGGGGCTACACCTTC
.	TRBV10-3	few	TRBJ2-5	CAIRRTAQETQYF	TGTGCCATCAGGCGGACAGCCCAAGAGACCCAGTACTTC
.	TRBV18	few	TRBJ1-1	CASSPRQGVAGNTEAFF	TGTGCCAGCTCACCACGTCAGGGCGTCGCGGGGAACACTGAAGCTTTCTTT